This paragraph reports one T cell receptor beta chain. Antigen specificity is unknown. TCRdb re-called the 5' RACE reads with MiXCR, one entry per CDR3 protein. The table has fewer than 450,000 distinct CDR3 sequences, about a sixth seen once. This entry comes from a study of CD8 T cells in ankylosing spondylitis. Study results and limitations: In ankylosing spondylitis blood, a motif of eight highly homologous TCR beta variants appeared characteristic. Clones linked to disease were reported to show significant enrichment in matched ankylosing spondylitis synovial fluid. CD8+ disease-linked clones were present at relatively low frequencies in blood. Some motif variants had been reported before (in reactive arthritis synovial fluid and blood).

Looked up from germline, CDR1 is MDHEN and CDR2 is SYDVKM. V lost 5 bases and J lost 0, with 8 bases in between. The CDR3 has 13 amino acids. The chain uses TRBV28 and TRBJ2-7; a weak D match, TRBD1 (5 bases). The TCR was taken from a male donor with ankylosing spondylitis. The sample taken for sequencing was blood, either unsorted or a sorted T cell fraction (not recorded which). CDR3 residues: CASSTGYSYEQYF. The DNA of the CDR3 is TGTGCCAGCAGTACAGGTTACTCCTACGAGCAGTACTTC.